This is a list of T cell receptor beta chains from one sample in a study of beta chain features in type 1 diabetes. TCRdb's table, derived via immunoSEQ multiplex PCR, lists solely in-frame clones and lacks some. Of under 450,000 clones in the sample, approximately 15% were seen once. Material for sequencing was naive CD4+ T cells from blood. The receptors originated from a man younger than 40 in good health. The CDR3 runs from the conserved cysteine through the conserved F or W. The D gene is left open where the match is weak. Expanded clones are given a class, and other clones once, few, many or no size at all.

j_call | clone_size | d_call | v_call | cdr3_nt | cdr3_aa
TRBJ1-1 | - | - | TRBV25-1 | TGTGCCAGCAGGCAACCAGGGGTTCTATACACTGAAGCTTTCTTT | CASRQPGVLYTEAFF
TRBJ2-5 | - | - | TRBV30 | TGTGCCTGGAGCCCCCAAGAGACCCAGTACTTC | CAWSPQETQYF
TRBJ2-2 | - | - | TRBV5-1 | TGCGCCAGCAGCTTTACAGACACCGGGGAGCTGTTTTTT | CASSFTDTGELFF
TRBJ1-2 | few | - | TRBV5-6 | TGTGCCAGCAGCTTGGTACGGACAGCACCAAACTATGGCTACACCTTC | CASSLVRTAPNYGYTF
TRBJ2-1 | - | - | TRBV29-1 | TGCAGCGTTGAAAGGTCTAGCGATCGCACCTACAATGAGCAGTTCTTC | CSVERSSDRTYNEQFF
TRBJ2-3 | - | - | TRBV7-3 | TGTGCCAGCAGCTTAGAGGCTACTTCGATAACAGATACGCAGTATTTT | CASSLEATSITDTQYF
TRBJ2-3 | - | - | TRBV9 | TGTGCCAGCAGCGTAGCTTCCGCCATTAGGACCACAGATACGCAGTATTTT | CASSVASAIRTTDTQYF
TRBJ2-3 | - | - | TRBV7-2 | TGTGCCAGCAGCTTAGCTCGGGGAAATACGCAGTATTTT | CASSLARGNTQYF
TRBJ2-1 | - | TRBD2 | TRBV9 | TGTGCCAGCAGCGTAGCGGGAGGCTCGTACAATGAGCAGTTCTTC | CASSVAGGSYNEQFF
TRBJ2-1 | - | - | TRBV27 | TGTGCCAGCAGACTAGGGGAGATAAGCTCCTACAATGAGCAGTTCTTC | CASRLGEISSYNEQFF
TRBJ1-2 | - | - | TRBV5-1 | TGCGCCAGCAGCTTGAGCCCGGGCGGCTACACCTTC | CASSLSPGGYTF
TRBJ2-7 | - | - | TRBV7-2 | TGTGCCAGCAGCTCCCAACGGGGGAGCGGCTACGAGCAGTACTTC | CASSSQRGSGYEQYF
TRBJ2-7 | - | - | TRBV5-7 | TGTGCCAGCAGCTTGGACCCCGGCCAATGGGGCTACGAGCAGTACTTC | CASSLDPGQWGYEQYF
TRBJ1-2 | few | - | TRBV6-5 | TGTGCCAGCAGTTACTCGAGGGTAGGGGTAGGGTATGGCTACACCTTC | CASSYSRVGVGYGYTF
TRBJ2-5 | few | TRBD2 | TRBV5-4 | TGTGCCAGCAGCTTTCCTGCGGGAGGAAGGGGGGAGACCCAGTACTTC | CASSFPAGGRGETQYF
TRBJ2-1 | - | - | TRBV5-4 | TGTGCCAGCAGCCTCGGGACTGCCTCCTACAATGAGCAGTTCTTC | CASSLGTASYNEQFF
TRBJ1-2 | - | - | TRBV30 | TGTGCCTGGGGCGACAGGGGCTACACCTTC | CAWGDRGYTF
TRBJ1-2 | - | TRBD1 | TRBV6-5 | TGTGCCAGCACGGAGGGGGCCTCTGGCTACACCTTC | CASTEGASGYTF
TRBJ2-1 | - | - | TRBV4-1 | TGCGCCAGCAGCCACCTCCGATCTTTTGAGCAGTTCTTC | CASSHLRSFEQFF
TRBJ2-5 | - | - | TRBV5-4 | TGTGCCAGCAGCTTGGTGATGGGAGAGACCCAGTACTTC | CASSLVMGETQYF
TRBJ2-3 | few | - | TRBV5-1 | TGCGCCAGCAGCCCCCAGATGGGGCCAGATACGCAGTATTTT | CASSPQMGPDTQYF
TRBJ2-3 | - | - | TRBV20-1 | TGCAGTGCTTTTTTGGCAGATACGCAGTATTTT | CSAFLADTQYF
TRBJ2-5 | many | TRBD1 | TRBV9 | TGTGCCAGCAGCGCACGGGACAGGGGACAAGAGACCCAGTACTTC | CASSARDRGQETQYF
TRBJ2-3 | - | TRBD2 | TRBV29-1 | TGCAGCGTTGGACTAGCGGGGAGCACAGATACGCAGTATTTT | CSVGLAGSTDTQYF
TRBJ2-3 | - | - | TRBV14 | TGTGCCAGCAGCCCCCGTCCTTTTCCCACAGATACGCAGTATTTT | CASSPRPFPTDTQYF
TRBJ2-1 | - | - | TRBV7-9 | TGTGCCAGCAGCTTAGGCGTGGGTCGGCCCAGCGGGCATGAGCAGTTCTTC | CASSLGVGRPSGHEQFF
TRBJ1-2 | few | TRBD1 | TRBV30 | TGTGCCTGGAGTGTGGACAGGTACTATGGCTACACCTTC | CAWSVDRYYGYTF
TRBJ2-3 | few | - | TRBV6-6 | TGTGCCAGCAGCCCGGCGGCAGATACGCAGTATTTT | CASSPAADTQYF
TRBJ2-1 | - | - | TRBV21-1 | TGTGCCAGCAGTTACAATGAACAGTTCTTC | CASSYNEQFF
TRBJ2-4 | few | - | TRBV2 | TGTGCCAGCAGGGAAAATGGAGGACTAGCCAAAAACATTCAGTACTTC | CASRENGGLAKNIQYF
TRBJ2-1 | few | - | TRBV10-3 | TGTGCCATCAGTGAGTCGTGGGGGGACAATGAGCAGTTCTTC | CAISESWGDNEQFF
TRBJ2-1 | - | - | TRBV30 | TGTGCCTGGAAGGGGGGTGCTATCGATGAGCAGTTCTTC | CAWKGGAIDEQFF
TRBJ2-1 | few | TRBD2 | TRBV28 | TGTGCCAGCAGCTCGGGGACTAGCTCCTACAATGAGCAGTTCTTC | CASSSGTSSYNEQFF
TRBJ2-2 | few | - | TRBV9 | TGTGCCAGCAGCGTAGACTCCTACCTCGGGGAGCTGTTTTTT | CASSVDSYLGELFF
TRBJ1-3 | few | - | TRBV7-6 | TGTGCCAGCAGCCCCGGTGGCCAGCGCTCTGGAAACACCATATATTTT | CASSPGGQRSGNTIYF
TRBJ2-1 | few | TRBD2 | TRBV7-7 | TGTGCTAGCAGCTCCGGACTAGCGGGAGTTGTTGGTGAGCAGTTCTTC | CASSSGLAGVVGEQFF
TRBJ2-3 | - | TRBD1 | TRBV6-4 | TGTGCCAGCAGTTCCTCTGGGACAGGGCGAAGCACAGATACGCAGTATTTT | CASSSSGTGRSTDTQYF
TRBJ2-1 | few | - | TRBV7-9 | TGTGCCAGCAGCCGGGTGGAGGAGCAGTTCTTC | CASSRVEEQFF
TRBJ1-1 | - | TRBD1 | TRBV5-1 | TGCGCCAGCAGCTTGGACAGGGGGCGCGTGACTGAAGCTTTCTTT | CASSLDRGRVTEAFF
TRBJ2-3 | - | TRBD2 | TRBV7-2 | TGTGCCAGCAGCTCCACCCAGAGCGGGGGGGCCCCAGATACGCAGTATTTT | CASSSTQSGGAPDTQYF
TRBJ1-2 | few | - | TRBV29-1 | TGCAGCGTAGTGGTGGTCTATGGCTACACCTTC | CSVVVVYGYTF
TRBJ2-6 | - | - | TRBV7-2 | TGTGCCAGCAGTTTAGGCCTAGGGGCCCGTGGGGCCAACGTCCTGACTTTC | CASSLGLGARGANVLTF
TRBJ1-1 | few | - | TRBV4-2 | TGTGCCAGCAGCCTGATGTCGACGGGAGTCCCTGAAGCTTTCTTT | CASSLMSTGVPEAFF
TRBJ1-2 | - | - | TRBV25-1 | TGTGCCAGCAGTGATTTTAGGGGCTATGGCTACACCTTC | CASSDFRGYGYTF
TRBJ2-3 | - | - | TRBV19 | TGTGCCAGGGACGATGTGGGTACGCAGTATTTT | CARDDVGTQYF
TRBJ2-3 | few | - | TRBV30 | TGTGCCTGGAGTGGCGGGTTCAGCACAGATACGCAGTATTTT | CAWSGGFSTDTQYF
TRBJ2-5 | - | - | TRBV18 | TGTGCCAGCTCACCTCGAGGCGGTCAAGAGACCCAGTACTTC | CASSPRGGQETQYF
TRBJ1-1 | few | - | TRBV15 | TGTGCCACCAGCAGAGATCGGGGGAGCACTGAAGCTTTCTTT | CATSRDRGSTEAFF
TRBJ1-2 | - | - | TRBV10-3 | TGTGCCATCAGTGGTACGGGAGGGGCTGGGTATGGCTACACCTTC | CAISGTGGAGYGYTF
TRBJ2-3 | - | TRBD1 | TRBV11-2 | TGTGCCAGCAGCTTAGTGGGACAGGGGACTGGGCAGTATTTT | CASSLVGQGTGQYF
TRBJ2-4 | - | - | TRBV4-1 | TGCGCCAGCAGCCAATTCGGCGGGGTAAACATTCAGTACTTC | CASSQFGGVNIQYF
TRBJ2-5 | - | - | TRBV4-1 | TGCGCCAGCAGCTCCCGACTAGTAGGGAGTTTGGAGACCCAGTACTTC | CASSSRLVGSLETQYF
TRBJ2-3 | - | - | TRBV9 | TGTGCCAGCAGCGTAGAGAGAGATACGCAGTATTTT | CASSVERDTQYF
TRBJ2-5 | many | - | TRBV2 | TGTGCCAGCAGTGAAGCGAGTGGGACCCAGTACTTC | CASSEASGTQYF
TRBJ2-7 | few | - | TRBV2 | TGTGCCAGCAGATTGAGACTTCGACAGAGAGACGAGCAGTACTTC | CASRLRLRQRDEQYF
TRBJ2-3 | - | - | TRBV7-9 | TGTGCCAGCAGCTTAGACGGGTATACGCAGTATTTT | CASSLDGYTQYF
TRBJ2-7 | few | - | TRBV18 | TGTGCCAGCTCATTACAACAGGACGGCGAGCAGTACTTC | CASSLQQDGEQYF
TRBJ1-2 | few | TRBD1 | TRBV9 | TGTGCCAGCAGATCGACAGGGTACGATGGCTACACCTTC | CASRSTGYDGYTF
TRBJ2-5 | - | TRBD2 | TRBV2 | TGTGCCAGCATCGTTGGGACTAGCGGGGAGACCCAGTACTTC | CASIVGTSGETQYF
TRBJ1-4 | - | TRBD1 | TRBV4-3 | TGCGCCAGCAGCCAAGAAGCCCGACAGGGAGGAAAACTGTTTTTT | CASSQEARQGGKLFF